The clone carrying this T cell receptor (beta chain) was seen once. V lost 3 bases, J lost 5 bases, and 10 bases stayed unmatched. In germline, CDR1 is SGDLS, CDR2 YYNGEE. This CDR3 comprises 16 residues. Primers for the PCR totalled 60 Vbeta and 13 Jbeta. Only in-frame clones appear in the TCRdb table, and some are missing; sequencing was by immunoSEQ multiplex PCR. The sample holds under 150,000 clones, over 65% seen once. This record belongs to a study of cytomegalovirus exposure and HLA in healthy donors. This TCR was recovered from a male donor in good health and CMV-seronegative. Input material: PBMCs. J is TRBJ1-3 and V is TRBV9, with TRBD1 matching over 8 bases. CDR3 residues: CASSAAKGQGRNTIYF. The CDR3 DNA is TGTGCCAGCAGCGCCGCTAAAGGACAGGGCCGAAACACCATATATTTT. The full variable domain, in which reference TRBV9 and TRBJ1-3 provide the parts outside the CDR3, is DSGVTQTPKHLITATGQRVTLRCSPRSGDLSVYWYQQSLDQGLQFLIQYYNGEERAKGNILERFSAQQFPDLHSELNLSSLELGDSALYFCASSAAKGQGRNTIYFGEGSWLTVV.